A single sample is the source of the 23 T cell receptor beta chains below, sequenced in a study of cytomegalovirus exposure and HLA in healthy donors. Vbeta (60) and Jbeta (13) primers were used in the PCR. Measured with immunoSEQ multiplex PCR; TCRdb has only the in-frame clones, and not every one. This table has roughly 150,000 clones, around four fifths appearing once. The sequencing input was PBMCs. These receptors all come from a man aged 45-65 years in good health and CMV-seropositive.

The CDR3 sequence is CASSVEGVQRRNEQFF. The CDR3 bases are TGTGCCAGCAGCGTAGAAGGGGTTCAGCGTCGGAATGAGCAGTTCTTC. This chain links TRBV9 with TRBJ2-1; perhaps TRBD1 as D (5 bases). This CDR3 spans 16 amino acids. V was clipped by 0 bases and J by 7 bases, with 17 bases between them. CDR1 is SGDLS and CDR2 is YYNGEE in the germline V gene.

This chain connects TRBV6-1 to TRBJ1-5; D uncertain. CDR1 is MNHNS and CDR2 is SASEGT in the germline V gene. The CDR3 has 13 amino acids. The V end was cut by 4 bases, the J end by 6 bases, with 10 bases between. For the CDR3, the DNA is TGTGCCAGCAGTGCAATGGAGGTTCAGCCCCAGCATTTT. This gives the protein CASSAMEVQPQHF.

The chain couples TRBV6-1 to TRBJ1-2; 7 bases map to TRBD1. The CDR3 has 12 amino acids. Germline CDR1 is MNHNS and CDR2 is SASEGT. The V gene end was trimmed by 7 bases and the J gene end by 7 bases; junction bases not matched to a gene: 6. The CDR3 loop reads CASTQGSVGYTF. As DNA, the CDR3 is TGTGCCAGCACACAGGGGTCGGTTGGCTACACCTTC.

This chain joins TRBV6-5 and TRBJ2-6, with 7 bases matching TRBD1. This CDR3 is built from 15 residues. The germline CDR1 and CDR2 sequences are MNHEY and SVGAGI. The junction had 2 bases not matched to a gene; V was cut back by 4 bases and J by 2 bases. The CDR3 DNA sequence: TGTGCCAGCAGTTTGCAGGGGGCTGGGGCCAACGTCCTGACTTTC. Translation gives CASSLQGAGANVLTF.

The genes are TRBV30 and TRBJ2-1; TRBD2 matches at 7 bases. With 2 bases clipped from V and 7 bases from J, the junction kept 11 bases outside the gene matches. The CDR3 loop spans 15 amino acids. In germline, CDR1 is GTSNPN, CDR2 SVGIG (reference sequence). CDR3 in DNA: TGTGCCTGGAGTAGGGGAACTAGCGTCTTTAATGAGCAGTTCTTC. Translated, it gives CAWSRGTSVFNEQFF.

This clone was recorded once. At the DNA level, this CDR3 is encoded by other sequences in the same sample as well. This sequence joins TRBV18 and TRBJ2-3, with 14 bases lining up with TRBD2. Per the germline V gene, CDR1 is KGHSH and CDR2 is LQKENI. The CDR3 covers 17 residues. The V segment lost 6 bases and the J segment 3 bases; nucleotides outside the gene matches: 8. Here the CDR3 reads CASSPPGLAGGTDTQYF. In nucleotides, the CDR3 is TGTGCCAGCTCCCCCCCAGGACTAGCGGGAGGAACAGATACGCAGTATTTT.

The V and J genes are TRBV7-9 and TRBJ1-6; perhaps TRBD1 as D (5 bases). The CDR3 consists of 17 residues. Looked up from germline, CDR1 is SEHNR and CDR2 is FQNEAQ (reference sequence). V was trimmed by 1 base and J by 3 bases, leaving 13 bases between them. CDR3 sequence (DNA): TGTGCCAGCAGCTTAGGTGGGGCTGTGGGCTATAATTCACCCCTCCACTTT. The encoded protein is CASSLGGAVGYNSPLHF.

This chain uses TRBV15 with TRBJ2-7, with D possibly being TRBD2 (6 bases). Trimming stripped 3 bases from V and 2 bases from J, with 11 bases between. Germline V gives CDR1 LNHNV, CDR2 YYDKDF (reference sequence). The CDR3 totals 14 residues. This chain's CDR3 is CATSRGGGAYEQYF. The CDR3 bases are TGTGCCACCAGCAGGGGTGGAGGGGCCTACGAGCAGTACTTC.

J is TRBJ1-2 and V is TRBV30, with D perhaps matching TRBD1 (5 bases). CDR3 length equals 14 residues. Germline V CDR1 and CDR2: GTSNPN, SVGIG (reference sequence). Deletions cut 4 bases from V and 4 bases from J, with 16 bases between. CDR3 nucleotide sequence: TGTGCCTGGAACCCCCAGGGTCTGGGCTATGGCTACACCTTC. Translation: CAWNPQGLGYGYTF.

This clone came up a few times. CDR3 in amino acids: CASSLFGQGDNSPLHF. The CDR3 nucleotides read TGTGCCAGCAGCCTCTTCGGACAGGGCGATAATTCACCCCTCCACTTT. The rearrangement links TRBV5-8 to TRBJ1-6; 8 bases line up with TRBD1. This CDR3 is 16 amino acids long. Germline lookup yields CDR1 SGHTS and CDR2 YDEGEE. Trimming removed 4 bases from V and 5 bases from J; junction bases left unmatched: 8.

DNA for the CDR3: TGTGCCACCAGCTCCCAGCGGGGTTACAATGAGCAGTTCTTC. Its protein is CATSSQRGYNEQFF. The chain uses TRBV15 and TRBJ2-1, with 7 positions matching TRBD2. V shed 5 bases and J 4 bases; nucleotides not matched to a gene: 5. CDR1 is LNHNV, CDR2 YYDKDF, per germline (reference sequence). The CDR3 totals 14 residues.

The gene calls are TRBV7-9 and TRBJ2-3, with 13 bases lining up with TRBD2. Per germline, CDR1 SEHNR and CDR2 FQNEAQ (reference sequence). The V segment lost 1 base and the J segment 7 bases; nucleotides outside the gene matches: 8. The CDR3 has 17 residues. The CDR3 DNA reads TGTGCCAGCAGCTTAGTCCACGGACTAGCGGGGGCCTATACGCAGTATTTT. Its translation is CASSLVHGLAGAYTQYF.

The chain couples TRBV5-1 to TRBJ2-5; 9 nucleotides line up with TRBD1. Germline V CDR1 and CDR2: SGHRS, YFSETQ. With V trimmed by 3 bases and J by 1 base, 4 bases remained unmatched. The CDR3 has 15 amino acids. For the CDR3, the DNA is TGCGCCAGCAGCTGGGGACAGGGTATCCAAGAGACCCAGTACTTC. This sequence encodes CASSWGQGIQETQYF.

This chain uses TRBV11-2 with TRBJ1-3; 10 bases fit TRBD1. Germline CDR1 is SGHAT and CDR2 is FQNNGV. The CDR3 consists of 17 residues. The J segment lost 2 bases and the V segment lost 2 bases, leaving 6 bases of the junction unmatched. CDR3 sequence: CASSLTGTGAAGNTIYF. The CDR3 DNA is TGTGCCAGCAGCTTAACGGGGACAGGGGCAGCTGGAAACACCATATATTTT.

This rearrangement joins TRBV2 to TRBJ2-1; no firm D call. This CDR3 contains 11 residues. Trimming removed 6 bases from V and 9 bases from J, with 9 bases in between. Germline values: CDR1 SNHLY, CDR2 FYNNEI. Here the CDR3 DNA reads TGTGCCAGCAGGGCCTTGGTTGAGCAGTTCTTC. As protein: CASRALVEQFF. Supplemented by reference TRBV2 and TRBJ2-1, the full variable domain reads EPEVTQTPSHQVTQMGQEVILRCVPISNHLYFYWYRQILGQKVEFLVSFYNNEISEKSEIFDDQFSVERPDGSNFTLKIRSTKLEDSAMYFCASRALVEQFFGPGTRLTVL.

The chain's CDR3 is CASSYSKPNTGELFF. CDR3 DNA: TGTGCCAGCAGTTATAGTAAGCCGAACACCGGGGAGCTGTTTTTT. The chain combines TRBV28 with TRBJ2-2, with D hard to call. Germline-derived CDR1 and CDR2 are MDHEN and SYDVKM. The CDR3 contains 15 residues. V was clipped by 4 bases and J by 0 bases, with 9 bases between them.

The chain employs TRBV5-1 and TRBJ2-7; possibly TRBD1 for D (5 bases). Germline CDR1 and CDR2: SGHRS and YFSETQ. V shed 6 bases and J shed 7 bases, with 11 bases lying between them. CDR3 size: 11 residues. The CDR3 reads CASTFRGEQYF. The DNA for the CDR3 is TGCGCCAGCACCTTTAGGGGTGAGCAGTACTTC.

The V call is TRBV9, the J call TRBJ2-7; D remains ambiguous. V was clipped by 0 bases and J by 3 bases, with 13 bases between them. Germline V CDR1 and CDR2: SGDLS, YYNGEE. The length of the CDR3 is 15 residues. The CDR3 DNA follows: TGTGCCAGCAGCGTAGCTAGTAGTCCAAGCTACGAGCAGTACTTC. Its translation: CASSVASSPSYEQYF.

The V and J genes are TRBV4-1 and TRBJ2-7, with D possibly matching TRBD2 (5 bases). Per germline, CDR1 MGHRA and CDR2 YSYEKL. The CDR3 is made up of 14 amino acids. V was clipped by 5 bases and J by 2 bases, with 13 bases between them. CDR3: CASSTTRHAYEQYF. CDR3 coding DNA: TGCGCCAGCAGCACTACTAGACATGCCTACGAGCAGTACTTC.

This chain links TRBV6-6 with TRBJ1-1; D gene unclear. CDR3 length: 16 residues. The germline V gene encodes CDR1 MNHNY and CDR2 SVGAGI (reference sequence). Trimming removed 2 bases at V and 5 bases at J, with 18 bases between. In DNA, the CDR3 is TGTGCCAGCAGTTACCCGAGGTCCCGGGGAGGGACTGAAGCTTTCTTT. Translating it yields CASSYPRSRGGTEAFF.

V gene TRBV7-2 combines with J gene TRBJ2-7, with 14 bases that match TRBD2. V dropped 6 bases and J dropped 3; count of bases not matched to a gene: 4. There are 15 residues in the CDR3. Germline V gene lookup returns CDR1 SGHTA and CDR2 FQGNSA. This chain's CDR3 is CASRGLAGDFYEQYF. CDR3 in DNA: TGTGCCAGCAGGGGACTAGCGGGGGACTTCTACGAGCAGTACTTC.

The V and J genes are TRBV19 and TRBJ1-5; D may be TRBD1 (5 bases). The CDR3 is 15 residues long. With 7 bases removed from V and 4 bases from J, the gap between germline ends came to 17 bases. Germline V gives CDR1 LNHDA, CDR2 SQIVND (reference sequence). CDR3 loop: CASKPTGFGNQPQHF. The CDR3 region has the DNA TGTGCCAGTAAGCCCACAGGCTTTGGAAATCAGCCCCAGCATTTT.

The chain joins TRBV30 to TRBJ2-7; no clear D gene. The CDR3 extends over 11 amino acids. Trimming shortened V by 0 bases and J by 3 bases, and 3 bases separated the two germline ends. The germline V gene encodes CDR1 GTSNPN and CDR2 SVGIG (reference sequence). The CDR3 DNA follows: TGTGCCTGGAGTGTTTACTACGAGCAGTACTTC. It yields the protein CAWSVYYEQYF. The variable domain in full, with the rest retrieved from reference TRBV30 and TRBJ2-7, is SQTIHQWPATLVQPVGSPLSLECTVEGTSNPNLYWYRQAAGRGLQLLFYSVGIGQISSEVPQNLSASRPQDRQFILSSKKLLLSDSGFYLCAWSVYYEQYFGPGTRLTVT.